Listed below are T cell receptor beta chains from one sample, sequenced in a study of cytomegalovirus exposure and HLA in healthy donors. Here immunoSEQ multiplex PCR was the method, and the copy in TCRdb shows in-frame clones only, minus some. The sample has 150,000 to 200,000 clones, about 86% seen once. Specimen: PBMCs. These receptors all stem from a man aged 35-49 years in good health and CMV-seropositive. CDR3s include the opening cysteine and the closing phenylalanine or tryptophan. A D gene is named only where the DNA matches it firmly. Not all rows give a size; the values are once, few, many and, for expanded clones, a class.

V,size,D,J,DNA,CDR3
TRBV18,.,TRBD1,TRBJ1-1,TGTGCCAGCTCTCAACAGGGGTCATCGATGGGAACTGAAGCTTTCTTT,CASSQQGSSMGTEAFF
TRBV25-1,.,.,TRBJ1-4,TGTGCCAGCAGTGGCAGGGGTATGGAACTGTTTTTT,CASSGRGMELFF
TRBV2,.,TRBD2,TRBJ2-5,TGTGCCAGCAGCGGTAGCGGGAGGTTCGGAGGGGAGACCCAGTACTTC,CASSGSGRFGGETQYF
TRBV5-1,.,.,TRBJ1-2,TGCGCCAGCAGCTTGGCTTCAGGGATGGTTGGAGGCTACACCTTC,CASSLASGMVGGYTF
TRBV15,.,.,TRBJ2-3,TGTGCCACCAGCAGAGGGGGCGCTTCTGGCACAGATACGCAGTATTTT,CATSRGGASGTDTQYF
TRBV6-1,.,TRBD1,TRBJ1-5,TGTGCCAGCAGAACAGGGGTTCTGAACAATCAGCCCCAGCATTTT,CASRTGVLNNQPQHF
TRBV11-2,.,TRBD1,TRBJ1-2,TGTGCCAGCAGCTTAGTGAGGACAGGGGCAGGTGGCTACACCTTC,CASSLVRTGAGGYTF
TRBV6-6,.,TRBD1,TRBJ2-3,TGTGCCAGCAGCGGCCCGGGACAGGACACAGATACGCAGTATTTT,CASSGPGQDTDTQYF
TRBV29-1,.,.,TRBJ2-7,TGCAGCGTCGGGACTCCGAGCTCCTACGAGCAGTACTTC,CSVGTPSSYEQYF
TRBV4-1,.,.,TRBJ2-7,TGCGCCAGCAGCCAAGACAGGGGCTACGAGCAGTACTTC,CASSQDRGYEQYF
TRBV9,.,TRBD1,TRBJ2-7,TGTGCCAGCAGCGTTTCCACCGGACAGGGGAACTACGAGCAGTACTTC,CASSVSTGQGNYEQYF
TRBV20-1,once,.,TRBJ2-2,TGCAGTGCTAGGACAGATGGGGAGCTGTTTTTT,CSARTDGELFF
TRBV6-1,.,TRBD2,TRBJ2-1,TGTGCCAGCAGTGCCTTGCGACTAGCGGGAGGCTACAATGAGCAGTTCTTC,CASSALRLAGGYNEQFF
TRBV27,.,.,TRBJ2-3,TGTGCCAACCAGAAACATATTGACAGTCGGAGCACAGATACGCAGTATTTT,CANQKHIDSRSTDTQYF
TRBV5-1,.,TRBD1,TRBJ2-7,TGCGCCAGCAGCACCGGGACAGGGAGTTTGTACGAGCAGTACTTC,CASSTGTGSLYEQYF
TRBV19,.,.,TRBJ2-1,TGTGCCAGTAGTTTCGGGGTCCGGAGCTCCTACAATGAGCAGTTCTTC,CASSFGVRSSYNEQFF
TRBV7-7,.,TRBD2,TRBJ2-1,TGTGCCAGCAGTTTACGGGCGGGAGGGCCCTACAATGAGCAGTTCTTC,CASSLRAGGPYNEQFF
TRBV23-1,.,TRBD1,TRBJ1-5,TGCGCCAGCAGTCATGGGGGAGCGGGCAGGGGGCACTTTCAGCCCCAGCATTTT,CASSHGGAGRGHFQPQHF
TRBV5-1,.,.,TRBJ2-7,TGCGCCAGCAGCTATGTGGGGGCCTACGAGCAGTACTTC,CASSYVGAYEQYF
TRBV11-2,.,TRBD2,TRBJ2-7,TGTGCCAGCACCCCGGGACTAGGAAACTACGAGCAGTACTTC,CASTPGLGNYEQYF
TRBV6-5,few,TRBD1,TRBJ2-7,TGTGCCAGCAGTTACGACAGGGTACCCTACGAGCAGTACTTC,CASSYDRVPYEQYF
TRBV9,.,.,TRBJ1-1,TGTGCCAGCAGCGTAGGGCATTCTGAAGCTTTCTTT,CASSVGHSEAFF
TRBV10-3,.,TRBD2,TRBJ2-5,TGTGCCATCAGAGGGGGGGCGGGAGGAGAGACCCAGTACTTC,CAIRGGAGGETQYF
TRBV9,.,.,TRBJ2-4,TGTGCCAGCAGCGGTGACAACTTCGCTGGGAGTCAGTACTTC,CASSGDNFAGSQYF
TRBV18,.,.,TRBJ2-7,TGTGCCAGCTCACCGGGCAGGGCGGACGAGCAGTACTTC,CASSPGRADEQYF
TRBV5-6,.,TRBD1,TRBJ1-5,TGTGCCAGCAGCTTATGGGACAGAGGCAATCAGCCCCAGCATTTT,CASSLWDRGNQPQHF
TRBV7-8,.,TRBD1,TRBJ1-2,TGTGCCAGCAGCATAAGCCCCGGGACAGGGGGTGGCTACACCTTC,CASSISPGTGGGYTF
TRBV7-2,.,.,TRBJ2-7,TGTGCCAGCAGCCTCCTGGCCCGGGACGAGCAGTACTTC,CASSLLARDEQYF
TRBV2,few,TRBD2,TRBJ2-7,TGTGCCATCGTCCCAGGGGAGGCTAGCGGGAGGATGAACTACGAGCAGTACTTC,CAIVPGEASGRMNYEQYF
TRBV10-3,.,TRBD1,TRBJ1-4,TGTGCCATCAGTGAGGACAGGGGCGCTCGAGAAAAACTGTTTTTT,CAISEDRGAREKLFF
TRBV30,.,.,TRBJ1-1,TGTGCCTCTTGGGTAGGGAGCATGAACACTGAAGCTTTCTTT,CASWVGSMNTEAFF
TRBV5-1,.,.,TRBJ1-1,TGCGCCAGCAGCTTGGCGCCAGGGCGGACTGAAGCTTTCTTT,CASSLAPGRTEAFF
TRBV28,.,.,TRBJ1-4,TGTGCCAGCAGTTTAGGGGGACAATCCGAAAAACTGTTTTTT,CASSLGGQSEKLFF
TRBV2,.,TRBD1,TRBJ1-1,TGTGCCAGCAGGGGGACAGGGGGTATGACTGAAGCTTTCTTT,CASRGTGGMTEAFF
TRBV5-8,.,.,TRBJ1-2,TGTGCCAGCAGCTTTACAGGGACCTATGGCTACACCTTC,CASSFTGTYGYTF
TRBV2,.,.,TRBJ2-1,TGTGCCAGCAGTGCCCAGGGACAACACAATGAGCAGTTCTTC,CASSAQGQHNEQFF
TRBV9,once,.,TRBJ2-2,TGTGCCAGCAGCGTTTCGGAGAGGGCCGGGGAGCTGTTTTTT,CASSVSERAGELFF
TRBV7-9,.,TRBD2,TRBJ2-2,TGTGCCAGCAGCTCGCCCTTTCCCGGGACTAGCGGGAGGACCGGGGAGCTGTTTTTT,CASSSPFPGTSGRTGELFF
TRBV25-1,.,.,TRBJ2-1,TGTGCCAGCAGCCGTGACGGGGACTCCTACAATGAGCAGTTCTTC,CASSRDGDSYNEQFF
TRBV6-5,once,TRBD2,TRBJ2-1,TGTGCCAGCAGTCTCGGGAGGTCTGAGCAGTTCTTC,CASSLGRSEQFF
TRBV5-1,.,TRBD2,TRBJ2-7,TGCGCCAGCAGCTTGCTAGCGGGCACTGCCTACGAGCAGTACTTC,CASSLLAGTAYEQYF
TRBV4-1,.,.,TRBJ2-5,TGCGCCGGCAGCCAAGATCTCGACTGCCTCCGAGAGACCCAGTACTTC,CAGSQDLDCLRETQYF
TRBV6-5,.,.,TRBJ1-4,TGTGCCAGCAGTCGCGACAGGGAAAAACTGTTTTTT,CASSRDREKLFF
TRBV6-1,.,TRBD2,TRBJ2-5,TGTGCCAGCAGTCTCGTCCTAGCGGATCAAGAGACCCAGTACTTC,CASSLVLADQETQYF
TRBV4-1,.,.,TRBJ2-7,TGCGCCAGCAGCCAGTCGGGCGCGGGGAGAAGTAGAGAGCAGTACTTC,CASSQSGAGRSREQYF